The present TCR beta chain was sequenced within a study of post-analysis software for immune sequencing data. The CDR3 runs to 15 residues. Germline V lookup: CDR1 MRHNA, CDR2 SNTAGT. Built from TCR beta cDNA, the libraries had unique molecular identifiers in them. From the PCR reads, TCRdb called clonotypes with MiXCR, one entry per CDR3 protein. The sample shows roughly 870,000 distinct CDR3 sequences, roughly 50% of them seen only once. Notes on the study in general: In patients, TRBV5-6, TRBV5-1 and TRBV20-1 belonged to five or six TRBV segments found more frequently than in controls.

As regards this clonotype: Its antigen is undetermined. The junction shows a germline mismatch at one end, possibly a read error.

The sequence came from a girl aged 10 to 17 with multiple sclerosis. V gene TRBV6-4 combines with J gene TRBJ2-7, with 11 bases aligning to TRBD2. The sequenced sample was blood. The CDR3 region is CAGSDGTSGSSEQYF. DNA for the CDR3: TGTGCCGGCAGTGACGGCACTAGCGGGAGTAGTGAGCAGTACTTC.